The 32 T cell receptor beta chains in this list originate from one sample, sequenced in a study of CD8 T cells in Susac syndrome (dated by TCRdb to between 2018 and 2020). The library was obtained by the immunoSEQ multiplex PCR assay. RNA was extracted using the RNeasy kit, and about 0.45 to 1 microgram was reverse transcribed with random hexamers. The raw public data were reprocessed by TCRdb itself: fastp quality trimming at Q25, MiXCR clonotype calling, in-frame beta chains only. Entries that share a CDR3 protein sequence are merged under the most common genes and DNA. The sample table shows 130,000 or so distinct CDR3 sequences, and around 90% are seen once. The ten largest clones add up to around 0.24% of the sample. The source material was CD8+ T cells from PBMCs. The receptor source for this set is a human donor with multiple sclerosis.

The chain couples TRBV11-2 to TRBJ2-7; D ambiguous. Germline CDR1 SGHAT, CDR2 FQNNGV. This CDR3 region has 13 residues. V was cut by 5 bases and J by 1 base, with 9 bases left in between. Here the CDR3 DNA reads TGTGCCAGCAGCGCAGACGCTTCCTACGAGCAGTACTTC. Translating it yields CASSADASYEQYF.

The J gene is TRBJ2-7, the V gene TRBV30; D gene ambiguous. V gave up 0 bases and J gave up 3 bases, with 12 bases separating them. Germline V gene lookup returns CDR1 GTSNPN and CDR2 SVGIG (reference sequence). This CDR3 has 14 amino acids. The CDR3 nucleotides are TGTGCCTGGAGTGTTATGACTGGGGACTACGAGCAGTACTTC. Protein product: CAWSVMTGDYEQYF. Full variable domain (outside the CDR3, taken from reference TRBV30 and TRBJ2-7): SQTIHQWPATLVQPVGSPLSLECTVEGTSNPNLYWYRQAAGRGLQLLFYSVGIGQISSEVPQNLSASRPQDRQFILSSKKLLLSDSGFYLCAWSVMTGDYEQYFGPGTRLTVT.

J is TRBJ2-7 and V is TRBV7-8; D not resolved. Germline values: CDR1 SGHVS, CDR2 FQNEAQ. Trimming took off 0 bases at V and 7 bases at J, with 10 bases between the two ends. The CDR3 extends over 13 amino acids. CDR3 coding DNA: TGTGCCAGCAGCTTAGCCCCCGAGAGAGAGCAGTACTTC. It codes for CASSLAPEREQYF.

The rearrangement uses TRBV28 and TRBJ2-3; D is perhaps TRBD2 (7 bases). Germline values: CDR1 MDHEN, CDR2 SYDVKM. V lost 6 bases and J 3 bases, leaving 16 bases between the germline ends. The CDR3 runs to 15 residues. The CDR3: CASRRAGEGTDTQYF. The CDR3 bases are TGTGCCAGCAGGAGAGCAGGGGAGGGGACAGATACGCAGTATTTT.

The gene calls are TRBV4-1 and TRBJ2-7; D not resolved. Per the germline V gene, CDR1 is MGHRA and CDR2 is YSYEKL. V shed 0 bases and J shed 7 bases, with 10 bases lying between them. The CDR3 consists of 13 residues. The CDR3 DNA reads TGCGCCAGCAGCCAAGATGCTGGCTGGGAGCAGTACTTC. Translating it yields CASSQDAGWEQYF.

V usage is TRBV20-1 and J usage is TRBJ2-7; 13 nucleotides agree with TRBD2. The germline V gene encodes CDR1 DFQATT and CDR2 SNEGSKA (reference sequence). Germline trimming cut 6 bases from V and 4 bases from J; bases unmatched to any gene: 18. The CDR3 totals 18 residues. The CDR3 DNA follows: TGCAGTGCCCACGGGACTAGCGGGACGGGGGCCCTGGGGTACGAGCAGTACTTC. It is translated as CSAHGTSGTGALGYEQYF.

V usage is TRBV27 and J usage is TRBJ2-7; the D gene is possibly TRBD1 (6 bases). The V gene's germline CDR1 is MNHEY and CDR2 SMNVEV (reference sequence). The CDR3 length is 13 residues. The ends were cut back, 4 bases at V and 3 bases at J, with 10 bases in the middle. This CDR3 reads CASSYGDIYEQYF. CDR3 sequence (DNA): TGTGCCAGCAGTTACGGGGACATCTACGAGCAGTACTTC.

The chain has TRBV30 and TRBJ2-7; 9 nucleotides line up with TRBD1. This CDR3 has 14 residues. V lost 3 bases to trimming and J lost 3 bases; unmatched junction nucleotides: 6. Germline CDR1 is GTSNPN and CDR2 is SVGIG (reference sequence). CDR3 nucleotide sequence: TGTGCCTGGAGGGCAGGGACAGGGAACTACGAGCAGTACTTC. This translates into CAWRAGTGNYEQYF.

This clonotype was recorded only once. This chain connects TRBV28 to TRBJ1-2; 9 nucleotides agree with TRBD1. The CDR3 totals 14 residues. Germline-derived CDR1 and CDR2 are MDHEN and SYDVKM. Germline trimming cut 6 bases from V and 5 bases from J; bases unmatched to any gene: 7. In nucleotides, the CDR3 is TGTGCCAGCAGCAATGCCGGGACAGGGTATGGCTACACCTTC. It codes for CASSNAGTGYGYTF.

The chain links TRBV6-2 or TRBV6-3 to TRBJ1-1, with D unresolved. Germline CDR1 reads MNHEY; CDR2 reads SVGEGT. Trimming took off 4 bases at V and 5 bases at J, with 14 bases between the two ends. The CDR3 has 14 amino acids. The CDR3 sequence is CASSSFFLSTEAFF. The CDR3 nucleotides are TGTGCCAGCAGTTCTTTTTTCCTCTCGACTGAAGCTTTCTTT.

This chain links TRBV4-1 with TRBJ1-5, with D possibly being TRBD1 (5 bases). Between the trimmed V and J ends, which lost 3 bases and 3 bases, there was a span of 15 bases. The germline V gene has CDR1 MGHRA and CDR2 YSYEKL. CDR3 size: 16 residues. The chain's CDR3 is CASSQETGTDNQPQHF. The CDR3 DNA sequence: TGCGCCAGCAGCCAGGAAACAGGAACAGACAATCAGCCCCAGCATTTT.

This chain connects TRBV5-1 to TRBJ2-1; D might be TRBD1 (6 bases). Trimming pared 4 bases from V and 10 bases from J, leaving 24 bases between. The length of the CDR3 is 16 residues. Per the germline V gene, CDR1 is SGHRS and CDR2 is YFSETQ. The CDR3 region is CASSQARTERIGEQFF. CDR3 coding DNA: TGCGCCAGCAGCCAGGCAAGGACAGAGAGGATTGGGGAGCAGTTCTTC.

The chain recombines TRBV15 with TRBJ2-4, with a possible D match to TRBD1 (5 bases). The CDR3 length is 13 residues. The germline V gene encodes CDR1 LNHNV and CDR2 YYDKDF (reference sequence). V was cut by 3 bases and J by 7 bases, with 10 bases left in between. In DNA, the CDR3 is TGTGCCACCAGCAGTCAGGGTACTAACATTCAGTACTTC. Protein: CATSSQGTNIQYF.

The chain carries TRBV2 and TRBJ2-1; D ambiguous. The CDR3 length is 15 residues. Germline CDR1 is SNHLY and CDR2 is FYNNEI. The ends were cut back, 8 bases at V and 2 bases at J, with 16 bases in the middle. The CDR3 sequence is CASGVAGFTYNEQFF. CDR3 coding DNA: TGTGCCAGCGGGGTTGCCGGATTTACCTACAATGAGCAGTTCTTC.

This clonotype was found a few times. The chain uses TRBV13 and TRBJ1-1; no clear D. Germline V gene data show CDR1 as PRHDT and CDR2 as FYEKMQ (reference sequence). CDR3 size: 11 residues. Trimming cost V 4 bases and J 5 bases, with 5 bases left between them. The CDR3 region is CASSSETEAFF. Written as DNA, the CDR3 is TGTGCCAGCAGCTCCGAGACTGAAGCTTTCTTT.

This sequence joins TRBV27 and TRBJ2-1; 10 bases match TRBD2. CDR1 MNHEY and CDR2 SMNVEV come from the germline V gene (reference sequence). This CDR3 is 13 amino acids long. The V gene end was trimmed by 6 bases and the J gene end by 6 bases; junction bases not matched to a gene: 2. DNA of the CDR3: TGTGCCAGCAGCCCTAGCGGGAGCAATGAGCAGTTCTTC. Its protein product is CASSPSGSNEQFF.

In this sample, this clonotype turned up a few times. The chain couples TRBV19 to TRBJ1-1; no definite D call. V shed 3 bases and J shed 0 bases, with 5 bases lying between them. The germline V gene encodes CDR1 LNHDA and CDR2 SQIVND (reference sequence). CDR3 length equals 13 residues. The CDR3 is CASSIDLNTEAFF. CDR3 DNA: TGTGCCAGTAGTATTGACCTGAACACTGAAGCTTTCTTT.

The V call is TRBV3-1, the J call TRBJ1-2; possibly TRBD1 for D (6 bases). The CDR3 length is 12 residues. Between the trimmed V and J ends, which lost 1 base and 9 bases, there was a span of 9 bases. Germline V gene data show CDR1 as LGHDT and CDR2 as YNNKEL (reference sequence). CDR3 in amino acids: CASSQGQGSYTF. The CDR3 DNA sequence: TGTGCCAGCAGCCAAGGTCAGGGGAGCTACACCTTC.

This chain uses TRBV2 with TRBJ2-7; 7 positions agree with TRBD2. The length of the CDR3 is 15 residues. With 7 bases clipped from V and 2 bases from J, the junction kept 11 bases outside the gene matches. CDR1 and CDR2 from the germline V gene are SNHLY and FYNNEI. The CDR3 DNA sequence: TGTGCCAGCATAGATGAGGGAGGGCCAACCTACGAGCAGTACTTC. Translating gives CASIDEGGPTYEQYF.

The V call is TRBV27, the J call TRBJ2-1; D unresolved. The ends were cut back, 6 bases at V and 10 bases at J, with 19 bases in the middle. CDR3 length: 14 amino acids. Germline assignment: CDR1 MNHEY and CDR2 SMNVEV (reference sequence). The chain's CDR3 is CASSRGPLRWEQFF. For the CDR3, the DNA is TGTGCCAGCAGCCGAGGCCCCCTGCGGTGGGAGCAGTTCTTC.

This chain uses TRBV3-1 with TRBJ2-7, with unresolved D. The germline V and J ends were trimmed by 5 bases and 7 bases, with 9 bases remaining between them. The V gene's germline CDR1 is LGHDT and CDR2 YNNKEL (reference sequence). This CDR3 region has 11 residues. CDR3 protein: CASSYEREQYF. The CDR3 DNA follows: TGTGCCAGCAGCTATGAAAGAGAGCAGTACTTC.

V and J are TRBV18 and TRBJ1-2, with no clear D. Between the trimmed V and J ends, which lost 3 bases and 1 base, there was a span of 6 bases. CDR3 size: 13 residues. Germline V CDR1 and CDR2: KGHSH, LQKENI. CDR3 region: CASSPGDNYGYTF. CDR3 sequence (DNA): TGTGCCAGCTCACCGGGAGATAACTATGGCTACACCTTC.

V gene TRBV9 combines with J gene TRBJ2-3; 7 bases map to TRBD2. Germline lookup yields CDR1 SGDLS and CDR2 YYNGEE. This CDR3 region has 14 residues. Germline trimming cut 1 base from V and 3 bases from J; bases unmatched to any gene: 2. Here the CDR3 DNA reads TGTGCCAGCAGCGTAAACGGGAGGACAGATACGCAGTATTTT. Its translation: CASSVNGRTDTQYF.

The rearrangement links TRBV9 to TRBJ2-1; D gene unclear. With 1 base removed from V and 8 bases from J, the gap between germline ends came to 16 bases. CDR1 is SGDLS and CDR2 is YYNGEE in the germline V gene. The CDR3 runs to 15 residues. CDR3 sequence reads: CASSVTSASYDEQFF. DNA of the CDR3: TGTGCCAGCAGCGTAACAAGCGCTTCGTATGATGAGCAGTTCTTC.

This chain links TRBV3-1 with TRBJ2-1, with D unclear. Deletions cut 4 bases from V and 7 bases from J, with 14 bases between. CDR1 is LGHDT, CDR2 YNNKEL, per germline (reference sequence). The CDR3 extends over 14 amino acids. The CDR3 spells CASSPDGGGNEQFF. The CDR3 DNA sequence: TGTGCCAGCAGCCCCGACGGTGGTGGGAATGAGCAGTTCTTC.

This chain connects TRBV5-1 to TRBJ2-1; D call uncertain. The germline V and J ends were trimmed by 2 bases and 6 bases, with 6 bases remaining between them. Germline V gene sequence: CDR1 SGHRS, CDR2 YFSETQ. The CDR3 has 12 residues. In DNA form, the CDR3 reads TGCGCCAGCAGCTTTACTGTCAATGAGCAGTTCTTC. Its translation: CASSFTVNEQFF.

The rearrangement uses TRBV6-6 and TRBJ2-7; 10 nucleotides line up with TRBD1. Trimming cost V 2 bases and J 1 base; bases outside gene matches: 5. The CDR3 is 16 amino acids. CDR1 is MNHNY and CDR2 is SVGAGI in the germline V gene (reference sequence). CDR3 amino acids: CASSYPGQGGSYEQYF. The CDR3 DNA reads TGTGCCAGCAGTTACCCCGGACAGGGGGGGTCCTACGAGCAGTACTTC.

The V call is TRBV19, the J call TRBJ1-2; the match to TRBD1 covers 9 bases. The CDR3 is 14 amino acids. Looked up from germline, CDR1 is LNHDA and CDR2 is SQIVND (reference sequence). The V gene end was trimmed by 6 bases and the J gene end by 4 bases; junction bases not matched to a gene: 6. For the CDR3, the DNA is TGTGCCAGTAGCCTGACAGGGGGGGTCTATGGCTACACCTTC. It translates to CASSLTGGVYGYTF.

The chain employs TRBV29-1 and TRBJ1-1; D is uncertain. V shed 5 bases and J shed 1 base, with 11 bases lying between them. The V gene's germline CDR1 is SQVTM and CDR2 ANQGSEA. The CDR3 has 13 residues. The CDR3 spells CSVNGLKNTEAFF. Written as DNA, the CDR3 is TGCAGCGTTAATGGACTTAAGAACACTGAAGCTTTCTTT.

This chain connects TRBV18 to TRBJ1-2, with D possibly TRBD1 on 5 matching bases. The CDR3 spans 15 residues. Germline V lookup: CDR1 KGHSH, CDR2 LQKENI. Between the trimmed V and J ends, which lost 0 bases and 3 bases, there was a span of 11 bases. This chain's CDR3 is CASSPPAGNDYGYTF. CDR3 DNA sequence: TGTGCCAGCTCACCACCGGCAGGGAACGACTATGGCTACACCTTC.

The chain recombines TRBV9 with TRBJ2-7; D could derive from TRBD1 or TRBD2 (5 bases each). Per germline, CDR1 SGDLS and CDR2 YYNGEE. The length of the CDR3 is 15 residues. Trimming left V 4 bases short and J 7 bases short, with 21 bases between. This CDR3 reads CASSPEGSGEREQYF. The CDR3 DNA follows: TGTGCCAGCAGCCCCGAGGGGTCTGGGGAGAGGGAGCAGTACTTC.

This chain connects TRBV29-1 to TRBJ2-7, with D hard to call. V gave up 4 bases and J gave up 0 bases, with 10 bases separating them. The CDR3 extends over 13 amino acids. Germline V gene data show CDR1 as SQVTM and CDR2 as ANQGSEA. CDR3 sequence reads: CSVARLNSYEQYF. CDR3 in DNA: TGCAGCGTTGCTCGGCTAAACTCCTACGAGCAGTACTTC.